The clone carrying this T cell receptor beta chain was counted a few times. Its antigen is currently unknown. The sample belongs to a study of T cells in Graves' hyperthyroidism and ophthalmopathy. Study findings and constraints: A model built on 13 V-J features separated ophthalmopathy from stable hyperthyroidism.

A NOSPECS grade of at least 4, a Clinical Activity Score of at least 3 and duration under 3 months were recorded in ophthalmopathy patients. Diagnoses were made from clinical symptoms, serum measures (thyroxine and TRAb), thyroid ultrasound and orbital computed tomography. The source of the PBMCs was less than 12 ml of fresh peripheral blood. CDR3 size: 15 residues. CDR1 is SEHNR and CDR2 is FQNEAQ in the germline V gene (reference sequence). V lost 5 bases and J 4 bases, leaving 18 bases between the germline ends. Amplification yielded TCR beta CDR3 regions, with RNA transcripts as the source. HTBI primers drove first-round RT-PCR of the TCR CDR3. TCRdb itself ran the multiplex PCR reads through MiXCR, one entry per CDR3 protein. Among approximately 530,000 distinct CDR3 sequences listed, around 20% were seen once.

Sequenced sample: blood. This rearrangement joins TRBV7-9 to TRBJ2-7; D possibly matches TRBD1 or TRBD2 (5 bases each). This receptor was taken from a man aged 35 to 55 with Graves' ophthalmopathy. In DNA, the CDR3 is TGTGCCAGCAGCCCGGCCGGGACCGCCAGTTACGAGCAGTACTTC. Translating it yields CASSPAGTASYEQYF. The complete variable domain, with remaining parts taken from reference TRBV7-9 and TRBJ2-7, reads DTGVSQNPRHKITKRGQNVTFRCDPISEHNRLYWYRQTLGQGPEFLTYFQNEAQLEKSRLLSDRFSAERPKGSFSTLEIQRTEQGDSAMYLCASSPAGTASYEQYFGPGTRLTVT.